This T cell receptor beta chain was observed in a study of immune characterization of retroperitoneal liposarcoma. TCRdb re-called the PCR reads with MiXCR, one entry per CDR3 protein. The sample lists about 10,000 distinct CDR3 sequences; 30% to 45% were seen once. Material for sequencing was tumor tissue. The sequence was collected from a male donor with retroperitoneal liposarcoma.

CDR3: CASSLGAKGGYTF. The CDR3 DNA reads TGTGCCAGCAGTTTAGGGGCAAAGGGTGGCTACACCTTC. This chain uses TRBV12-3 or TRBV12-4 with TRBJ1-2; D gene ambiguous. The CDR3 runs 13 residues. V was shortened by 1 base and J by 7 bases, with 10 bases between the two germline ends.